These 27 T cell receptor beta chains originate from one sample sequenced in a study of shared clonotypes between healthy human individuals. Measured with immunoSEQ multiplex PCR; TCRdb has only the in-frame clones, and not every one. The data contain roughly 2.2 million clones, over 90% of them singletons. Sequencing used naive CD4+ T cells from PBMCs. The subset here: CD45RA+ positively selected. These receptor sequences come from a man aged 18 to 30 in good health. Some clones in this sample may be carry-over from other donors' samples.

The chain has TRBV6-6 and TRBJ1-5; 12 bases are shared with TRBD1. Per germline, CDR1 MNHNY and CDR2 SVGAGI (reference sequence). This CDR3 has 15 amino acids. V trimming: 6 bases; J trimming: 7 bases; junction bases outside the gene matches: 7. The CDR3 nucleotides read TGTGCCAGCAGCTCCCGGGACAGGGGGCACCAGCCCCAGCATTTT. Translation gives CASSSRDRGHQPQHF.

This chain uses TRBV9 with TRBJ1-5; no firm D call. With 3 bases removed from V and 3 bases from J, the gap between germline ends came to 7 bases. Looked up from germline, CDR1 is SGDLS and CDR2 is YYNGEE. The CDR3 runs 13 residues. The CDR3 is CASSGGINQPQHF. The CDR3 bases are TGTGCCAGCAGCGGAGGGATCAATCAGCCCCAGCATTTT.

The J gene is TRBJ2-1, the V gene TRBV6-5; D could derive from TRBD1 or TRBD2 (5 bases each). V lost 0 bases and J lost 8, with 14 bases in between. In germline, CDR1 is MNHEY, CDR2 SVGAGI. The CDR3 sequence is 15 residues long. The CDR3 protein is CASSYSRGSPYEQFF. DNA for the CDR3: TGTGCCAGCAGTTACTCGAGGGGCAGCCCGTATGAGCAGTTCTTC.

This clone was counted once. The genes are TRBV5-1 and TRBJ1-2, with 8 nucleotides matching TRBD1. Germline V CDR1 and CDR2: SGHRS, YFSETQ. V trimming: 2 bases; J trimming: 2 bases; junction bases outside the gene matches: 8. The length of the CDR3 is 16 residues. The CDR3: CASSFGQGGGNYGYTF. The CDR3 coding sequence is TGCGCCAGCAGCTTCGGACAGGGTGGGGGAAACTATGGCTACACCTTC.

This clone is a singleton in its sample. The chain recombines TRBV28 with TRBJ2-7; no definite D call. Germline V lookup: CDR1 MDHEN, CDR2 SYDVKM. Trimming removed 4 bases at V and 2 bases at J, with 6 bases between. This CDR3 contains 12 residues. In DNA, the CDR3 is TGTGCCAGCAGTTCTTATACCTACGAGCAGTACTTC. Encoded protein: CASSSYTYEQYF.

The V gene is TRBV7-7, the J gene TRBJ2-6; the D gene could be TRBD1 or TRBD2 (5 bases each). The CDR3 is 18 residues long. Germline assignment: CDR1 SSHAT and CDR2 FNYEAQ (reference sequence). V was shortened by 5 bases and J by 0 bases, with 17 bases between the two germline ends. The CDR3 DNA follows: TGTGCCAGCAGCCCAACCGGGACCGCCAACTCTGGGGCCAACGTCCTGACTTTC. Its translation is CASSPTGTANSGANVLTF.

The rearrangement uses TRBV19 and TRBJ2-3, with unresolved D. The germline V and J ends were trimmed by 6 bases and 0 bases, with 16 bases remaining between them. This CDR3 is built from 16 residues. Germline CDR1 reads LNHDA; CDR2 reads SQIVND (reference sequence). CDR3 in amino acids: CASRPQRGASTDTQYF. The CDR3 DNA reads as TGTGCCAGTAGACCACAACGAGGAGCTAGCACAGATACGCAGTATTTT.

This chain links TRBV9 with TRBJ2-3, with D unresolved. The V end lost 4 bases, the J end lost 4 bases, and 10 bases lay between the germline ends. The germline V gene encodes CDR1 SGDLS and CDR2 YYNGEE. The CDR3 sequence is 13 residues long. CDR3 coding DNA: TGTGCCAGCAGCCCCATCACCGCAGATACGCAGTATTTT. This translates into CASSPITADTQYF.

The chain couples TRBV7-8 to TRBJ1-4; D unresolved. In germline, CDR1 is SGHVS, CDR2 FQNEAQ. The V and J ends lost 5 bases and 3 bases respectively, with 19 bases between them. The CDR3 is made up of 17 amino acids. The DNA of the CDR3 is TGTGCCAGCAGCCCACGCGATATTTCCTATTCTAATGAAAAACTGTTTTTT. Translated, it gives CASSPRDISYSNEKLFF.

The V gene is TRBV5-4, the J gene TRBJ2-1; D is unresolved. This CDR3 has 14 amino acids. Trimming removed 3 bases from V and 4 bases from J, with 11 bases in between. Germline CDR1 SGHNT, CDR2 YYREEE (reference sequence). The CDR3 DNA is TGTGCCAGCAGCTCCCCGCAGGTATACAATGAGCAGTTCTTC. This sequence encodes CASSSPQVYNEQFF.

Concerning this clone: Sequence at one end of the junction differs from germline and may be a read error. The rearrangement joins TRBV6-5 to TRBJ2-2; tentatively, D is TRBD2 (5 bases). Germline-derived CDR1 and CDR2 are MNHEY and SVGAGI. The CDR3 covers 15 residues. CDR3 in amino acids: CVSSPYGVNTGELFF. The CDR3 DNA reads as TGTGTCAGCAGCCCTTACGGGGTTAACACCGGGGAGCTGTTTTTT.

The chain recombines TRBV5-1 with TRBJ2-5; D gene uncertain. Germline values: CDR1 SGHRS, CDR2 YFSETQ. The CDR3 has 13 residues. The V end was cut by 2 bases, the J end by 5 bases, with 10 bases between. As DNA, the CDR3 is TGCGCCAGCAGCTTTTCCCCGTGGGAGACCCAGTACTTC. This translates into CASSFSPWETQYF.

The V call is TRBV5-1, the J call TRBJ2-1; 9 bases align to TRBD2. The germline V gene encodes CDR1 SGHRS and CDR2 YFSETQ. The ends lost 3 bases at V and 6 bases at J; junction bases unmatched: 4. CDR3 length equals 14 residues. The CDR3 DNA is TGCGCCAGCAGCTATAGCGGGAGTATCAATGAGCAGTTCTTC. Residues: CASSYSGSINEQFF.

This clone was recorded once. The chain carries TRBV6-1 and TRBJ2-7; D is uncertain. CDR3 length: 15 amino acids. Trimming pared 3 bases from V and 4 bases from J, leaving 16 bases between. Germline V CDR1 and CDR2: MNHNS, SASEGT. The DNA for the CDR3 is TGTGCCAGCAGTGAGGCCCAACTCCCCTATTACGAGCAGTACTTC. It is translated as CASSEAQLPYYEQYF.

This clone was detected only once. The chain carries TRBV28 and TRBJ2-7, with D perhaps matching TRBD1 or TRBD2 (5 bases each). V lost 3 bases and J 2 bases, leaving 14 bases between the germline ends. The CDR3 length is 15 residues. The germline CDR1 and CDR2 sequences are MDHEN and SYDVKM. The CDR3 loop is CASSFSGAEAYEQYF. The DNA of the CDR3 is TGTGCCAGCAGTTTTTCCGGGGCAGAGGCCTACGAGCAGTACTTC.

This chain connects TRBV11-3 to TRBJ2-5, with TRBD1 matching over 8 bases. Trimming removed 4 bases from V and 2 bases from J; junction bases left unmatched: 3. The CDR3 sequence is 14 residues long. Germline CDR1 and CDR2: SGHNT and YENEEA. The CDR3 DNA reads TGTGCCAGCAGCTCCGACAGGGGACAAGAGACCCAGTACTTC. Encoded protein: CASSSDRGQETQYF.

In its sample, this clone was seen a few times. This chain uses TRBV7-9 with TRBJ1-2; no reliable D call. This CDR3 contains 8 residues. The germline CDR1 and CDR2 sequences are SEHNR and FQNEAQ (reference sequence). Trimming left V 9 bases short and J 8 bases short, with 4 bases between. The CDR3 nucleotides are TGTGCCAGAGTGGGCTACACCTTC. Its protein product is CARVGYTF.

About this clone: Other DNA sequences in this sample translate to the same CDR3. The DNA of the CDR3 is TGCGCCAGCAGCTTGGCGGGCGGGGGAAATGAAAAACTGTTTTTT. Residues: CASSLAGGGNEKLFF. The chain uses TRBV5-1 and TRBJ1-4, with TRBD1 as a possible D gene (5 bases). Germline CDR1 SGHRS, CDR2 YFSETQ. V lost 0 bases, J lost 5 bases, and 11 bases lay in between. This CDR3 spans 15 amino acids.

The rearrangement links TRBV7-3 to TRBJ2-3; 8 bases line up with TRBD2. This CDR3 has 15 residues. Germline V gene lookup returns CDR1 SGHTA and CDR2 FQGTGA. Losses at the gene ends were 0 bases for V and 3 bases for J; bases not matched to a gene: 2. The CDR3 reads CASSLTSGMTDTQYF. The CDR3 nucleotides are TGTGCCAGCAGCTTAACTAGCGGGATGACAGATACGCAGTATTTT.

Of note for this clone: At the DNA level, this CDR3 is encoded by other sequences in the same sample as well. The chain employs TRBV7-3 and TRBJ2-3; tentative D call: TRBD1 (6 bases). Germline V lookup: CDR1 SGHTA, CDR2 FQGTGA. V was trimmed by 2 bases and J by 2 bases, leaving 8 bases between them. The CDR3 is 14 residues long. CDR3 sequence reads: CASSLDRFTDTQYF. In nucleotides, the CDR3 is TGTGCCAGCAGCTTAGACAGGTTCACAGATACGCAGTATTTT.

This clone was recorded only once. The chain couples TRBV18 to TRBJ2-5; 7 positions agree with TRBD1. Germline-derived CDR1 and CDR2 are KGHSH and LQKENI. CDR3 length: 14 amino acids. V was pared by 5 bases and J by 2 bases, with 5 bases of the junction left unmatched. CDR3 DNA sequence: TGTGCCAGCTCAATGGGACAGCCTCAAGAGACCCAGTACTTC. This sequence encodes CASSMGQPQETQYF.

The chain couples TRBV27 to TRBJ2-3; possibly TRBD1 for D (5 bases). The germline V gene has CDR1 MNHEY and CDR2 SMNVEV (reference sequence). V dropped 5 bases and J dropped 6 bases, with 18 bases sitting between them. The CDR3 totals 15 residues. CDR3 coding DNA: TGTGCCAGCAGTCCCCAGGGCGGACGTGGGGATACGCAGTATTTT. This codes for CASSPQGGRGDTQYF.

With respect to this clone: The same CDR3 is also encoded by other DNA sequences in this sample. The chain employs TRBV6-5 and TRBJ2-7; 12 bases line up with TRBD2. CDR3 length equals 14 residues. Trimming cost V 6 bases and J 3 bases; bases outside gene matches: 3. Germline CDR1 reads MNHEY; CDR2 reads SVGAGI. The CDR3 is CASSRTSGDYEQYF. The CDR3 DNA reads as TGTGCCAGCAGCAGGACTAGCGGGGACTACGAGCAGTACTTC.

CDR3 DNA: TGTGCCAGCAGAGAAACAGGGGAGCAGTACTTC. Translated: CASRETGEQYF. V is TRBV2 and J is TRBJ2-7; a possible D gene is TRBD1 (6 bases). The CDR3 has 11 amino acids. The germline V gene encodes CDR1 SNHLY and CDR2 FYNNEI. Trimming took off 6 bases at V and 7 bases at J, with 10 bases between the two ends.

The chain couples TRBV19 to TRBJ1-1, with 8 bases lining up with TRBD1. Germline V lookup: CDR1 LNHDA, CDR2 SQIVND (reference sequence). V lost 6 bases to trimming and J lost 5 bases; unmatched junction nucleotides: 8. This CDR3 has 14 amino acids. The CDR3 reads CASSRQDRATEAFF. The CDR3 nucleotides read TGTGCCAGTAGCCGCCAGGACAGGGCGACTGAAGCTTTCTTT.

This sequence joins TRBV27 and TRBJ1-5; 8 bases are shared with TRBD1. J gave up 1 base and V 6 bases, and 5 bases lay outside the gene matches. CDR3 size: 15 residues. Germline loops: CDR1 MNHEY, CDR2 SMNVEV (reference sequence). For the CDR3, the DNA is TGTGCCAGCAGAAGGGACAGGACAAGCAATCAGCCCCAGCATTTT. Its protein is CASRRDRTSNQPQHF.

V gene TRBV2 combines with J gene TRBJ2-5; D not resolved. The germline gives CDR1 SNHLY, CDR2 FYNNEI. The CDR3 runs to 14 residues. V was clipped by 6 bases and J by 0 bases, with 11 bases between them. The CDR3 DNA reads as TGTGCCAGCAGGCTCGGCAGGTACCAAGAGACCCAGTACTTC. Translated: CASRLGRYQETQYF. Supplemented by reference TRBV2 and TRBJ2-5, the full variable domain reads EPEVTQTPSHQVTQMGQEVILRCVPISNHLYFYWYRQILGQKVEFLVSFYNNEISEKSEIFDDQFSVERPDGSNFTLKIRSTKLEDSAMYFCASRLGRYQETQYFGPGTRLLVL.